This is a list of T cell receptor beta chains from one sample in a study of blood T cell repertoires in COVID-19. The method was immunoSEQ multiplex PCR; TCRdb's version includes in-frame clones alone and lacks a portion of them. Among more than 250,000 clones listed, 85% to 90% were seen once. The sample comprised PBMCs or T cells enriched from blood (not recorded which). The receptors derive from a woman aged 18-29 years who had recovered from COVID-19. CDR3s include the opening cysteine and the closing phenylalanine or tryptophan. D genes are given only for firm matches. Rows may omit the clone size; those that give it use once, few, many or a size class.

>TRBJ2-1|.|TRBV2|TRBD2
TGTGCCAGCAGTTTTATCGGCCTAGCGGCCTACAATGAGCAGTTCTTC
CASSFIGLAAYNEQFF
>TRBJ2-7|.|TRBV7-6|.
TGTGCCAGCAGCCCGTCGGTGGGGGCGGCGGACGAGCAGTACTTC
CASSPSVGAADEQYF
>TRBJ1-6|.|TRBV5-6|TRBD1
TGTGCCAGCAGCTTGTCGCAGGGGGCTTCACCCCTCCACTTT
CASSLSQGASPLHF
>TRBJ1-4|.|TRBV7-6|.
TGTGCCAGCAGCTTAGTTCCACAGGAAAAACTGTTTTTT
CASSLVPQEKLFF
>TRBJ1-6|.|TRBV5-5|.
TGTGCCAGCAGCTTGGTCGGGACATGGAATTCACCCCTCCACTTT
CASSLVGTWNSPLHF
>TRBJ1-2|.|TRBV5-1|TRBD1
TGCGCCAGCAGCCGACAGGGTAGAGAGGATGGCTACACCTTC
CASSRQGREDGYTF
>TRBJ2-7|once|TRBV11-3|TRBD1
TGTGCCAGCAGCTTAGGGCAGGACAGGGAACAGTACTTC
CASSLGQDREQYF
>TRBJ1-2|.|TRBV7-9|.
TGTGCCAGCAGCTCAGCGGAGGGCCAGGGCAGTTTTGGCTACACCTTC
CASSSAEGQGSFGYTF
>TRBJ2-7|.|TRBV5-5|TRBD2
TGTGCCAGCAGCACCGGAGCGGGGTCCTACGAGCAGTACTTC
CASSTGAGSYEQYF
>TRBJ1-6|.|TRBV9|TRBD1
TGTGCCAGCAGCGTAGAGACAGGGTTTCCCAATTCACCCCTCCACTTT
CASSVETGFPNSPLHF
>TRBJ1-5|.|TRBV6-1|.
TGTGCCAGCAGGGAAGGGTCACCAGAAGCGGGTCAGCCCCAGCATTTT
CASREGSPEAGQPQHF
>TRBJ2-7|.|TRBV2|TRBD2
TGTGCCAGCAGTGAAGCGCTTCTAGGGCTAGCGGGATCCGAGCAGTACTTC
CASSEALLGLAGSEQYF
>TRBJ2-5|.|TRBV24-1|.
TGTGCCACCAGTGATTTGGGTGGGGGGAATCCGACCCAGTACTTC
CATSDLGGGNPTQYF
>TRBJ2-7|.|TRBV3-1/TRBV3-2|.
TGTGCCAGCAGCCAGGCCGCCTACGAGCAGTACTTC
CASSQAAYEQYF
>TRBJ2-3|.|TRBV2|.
TGTGCCAGCAGTGAAGACCACAGGAATACGCAGTATTTT
CASSEDHRNTQYF
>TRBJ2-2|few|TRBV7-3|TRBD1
TGTGCCAGTACAGGGGCGACGAACACCGGGGAGCTGTTTTTT
CASTGATNTGELFF
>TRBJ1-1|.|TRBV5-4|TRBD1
TGTGCCAGTGGGCGCGGGACAGGGGTGGCTGAAGCTTTCTTT
CASGRGTGVAEAFF
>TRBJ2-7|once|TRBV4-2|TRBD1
TGTGCCAGCAGCCGGTCCCGGGACAGGGCAGCCTACGAGCAGTACTTC
CASSRSRDRAAYEQYF
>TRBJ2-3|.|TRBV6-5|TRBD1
TGTGCCAGCAGTTACCTTGGACAGGGAGGCACAGATATGCAGTATTTT
CASSYLGQGGTDMQYF
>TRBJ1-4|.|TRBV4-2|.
TGTGCCAGCAGCCAAGAGACTGGGCGGGGTGAAAAACTGTTTTTT
CASSQETGRGEKLFF
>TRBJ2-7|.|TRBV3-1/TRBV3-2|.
TGTGCCAGCAGCCAAGACAGTGCCTACGAGCAGTACTTC
CASSQDSAYEQYF
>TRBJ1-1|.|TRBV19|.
TGTGCCAGTATTCCCGGGGGTGGCACTGAAGCTTTCTTT
CASIPGGGTEAFF
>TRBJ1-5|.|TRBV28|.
TGTGCCAGCAGTCAGGGATTCGGTCAGCCCCAGCATTTT
CASSQGFGQPQHF
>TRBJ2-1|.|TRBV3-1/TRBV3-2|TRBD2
TGTGCCAGCAGCCCCACCGCGCTAGCGGGGGCCAATGAGCAGTTCTTC
CASSPTALAGANEQFF
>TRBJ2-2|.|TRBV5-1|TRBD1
TGCGCCAGCAGCTATGGACAGGGGTGGCCCGGGGAGCTGTTTTTT
CASSYGQGWPGELFF
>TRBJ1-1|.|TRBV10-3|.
TGTGCCATCAGTGAGCCCGAGGGGGAGGCTTTCTTT
CAISEPEGEAFF
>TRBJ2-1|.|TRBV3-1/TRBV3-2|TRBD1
TGTGCCAGCAGCCAAGAGGTGTACAGGGGTTACAATGAGCAGTTCTTC
CASSQEVYRGYNEQFF
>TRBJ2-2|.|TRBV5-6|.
TGTGCCAGCAGCTTGAGAAAGAGCAGGCCGAACACCGGGGAGCTGTTTTTT
CASSLRKSRPNTGELFF
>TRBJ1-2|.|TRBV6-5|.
TGTGCCAGCAGTTACTTACAGGGAGCTGGCTACACCTTC
CASSYLQGAGYTF
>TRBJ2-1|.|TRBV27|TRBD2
TGTGCCAGCAGTTTTTCGAATAGCGGGGGGGCCCATGAGCAGTTCTTC
CASSFSNSGGAHEQFF
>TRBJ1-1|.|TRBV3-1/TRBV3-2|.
TGTGCCAGCAGCCAAGTACGCGGCACTGAAGCTTTCTTT
CASSQVRGTEAFF
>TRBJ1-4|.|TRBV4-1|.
TGCGCCAGCAGCCAAGATCTGGGTGGGGCCCCTGAAAAACTGTTTTTT
CASSQDLGGAPEKLFF
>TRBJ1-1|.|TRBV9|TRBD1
TGTGCCAGCAGCGTAAGCCTCGGGACAGGGCTGGGGGGCACTGAAGCTTTCTTT
CASSVSLGTGLGGTEAFF
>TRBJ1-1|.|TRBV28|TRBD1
TGTGCCAGCAGTTTATCGGACAGGGACCACACTGAAGCTTTCTTT
CASSLSDRDHTEAFF
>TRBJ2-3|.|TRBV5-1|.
TGCGCCAGCAGCTTGTACGGTCCTAGCACAGATACGCAGTATTTT
CASSLYGPSTDTQYF
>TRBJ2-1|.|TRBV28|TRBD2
TGTGCCAGCAGTTTAGGACTAGCGGGAGCTTACAATGAGCAGTTCTTC
CASSLGLAGAYNEQFF
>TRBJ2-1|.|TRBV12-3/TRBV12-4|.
TGTGCCAGCAGTCGACTAGTCGATGAGCAGTTCTTC
CASSRLVDEQFF
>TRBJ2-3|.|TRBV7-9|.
TGTGCCAGCAGCTCTCCTCAGGGAGGTACGCAGTATTTT
CASSSPQGGTQYF
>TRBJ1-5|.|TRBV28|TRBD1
TGTGCCAGCAGTTTAATCGTCCTTCGGGGACAGGGGGGGGGTCAGCCCCAGCATTTT
CASSLIVLRGQGGGQPQHF
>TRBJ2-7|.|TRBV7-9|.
TGTGCCAGCAGCTTAGAGAGTTACGAGCAGTACTTC
CASSLESYEQYF
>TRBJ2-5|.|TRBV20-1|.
TGCAGTGCGTCGGGTTTGGGTACCCAGTACTTC
CSASGLGTQYF
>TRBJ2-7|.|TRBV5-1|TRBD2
TGCGCCAGCAGCTCGGCCTGGGCTAGCGGGGCCCGCTCCTACGAGCAGTACTTC
CASSSAWASGARSYEQYF
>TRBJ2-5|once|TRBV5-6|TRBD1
TGTGCCAGCAGCCCACAGGGGCTCCAGGAGACCCAGTACTTC
CASSPQGLQETQYF
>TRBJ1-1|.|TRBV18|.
TGTGCCAGCTCACCGCCTCCAGGTAACACTGAAGCTTTCTTT
CASSPPPGNTEAFF
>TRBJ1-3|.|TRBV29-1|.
TGCAGCGTTGAGGCAGCGGGCTCTGGAAACACCATATATTTT
CSVEAAGSGNTIYF
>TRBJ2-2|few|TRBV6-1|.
TGTGCCAGCAGTGAAAACGGGGAGAGGCTGTTTTTT
CASSENGERLFF
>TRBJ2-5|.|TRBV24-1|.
TGTGCCACCAGTGAACCTACAGGGCCCCAAGAGACCCAGTACTTC
CATSEPTGPQETQYF
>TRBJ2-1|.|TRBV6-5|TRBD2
TGTGCCAGCAGTTACGGCGGGAGGGCCAACCATGAGCAGTTCTTC
CASSYGGRANHEQFF
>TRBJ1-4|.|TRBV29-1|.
TGCAGCGCCCGGAGGGGATCAACTAATGAAAAACTGTTTTTT
CSARRGSTNEKLFF
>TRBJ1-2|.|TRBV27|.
TGTGCCAGCACCCAAACCGCGGGCTATGGCTACACCTTC
CASTQTAGYGYTF
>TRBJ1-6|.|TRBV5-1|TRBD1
TGCGCCAGCAGCGGGGGGACAGTGCGCTCACCCCTCCACTTT
CASSGGTVRSPLHF
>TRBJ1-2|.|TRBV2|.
TGTGCCAGCAGTCAACAGATGAGCTACACCTTC
CASSQQMSYTF
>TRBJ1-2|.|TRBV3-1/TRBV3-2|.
TGTGCCAGCAGCCAAGTCAGGGGCTATGGCTACACCTTC
CASSQVRGYGYTF
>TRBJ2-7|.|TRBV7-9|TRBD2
TGTGCCACACTAACTAGCGGTGGCTCCTACGAGCAGTACTTC
CATLTSGGSYEQYF